This TCR beta chain was captured by sequencing in a study of T cell responses to AZD1222 COVID-19 vaccine. Overall study results and limits: In a largely white British group with more females than males, clonal diversity was possibly underestimated.

Trimming took 4 bases from V and 8 from J, leaving 17 bases between them. CDR3 size: 13 residues. Germline CDR1 reads SQVTM; CDR2 reads ANQGSEA. TCRdb's table, derived via immunoSEQ multiplex PCR, lists solely in-frame clones and lacks some. The sample data list more than 110,000 clones. Comments on this clone: Its antigen remains unknown.

This chain uses TRBV29-1 with TRBJ1-2, with D perhaps TRBD1 (5 bases). This receptor was taken from an adult in good health. The sequencing input was peripheral blood. This CDR3 is CSVAVLQQGGYTF. CDR3 sequence (DNA): TGCAGCGTTGCAGTTCTACAGCAGGGCGGCTACACCTTC.